This record covers a single T cell receptor (beta chain). Authors' processing steps: Counts of nucleated cells, estimated from reference gene primer amplification, were obtained. Measured with immunoSEQ multiplex PCR; TCRdb has only the in-frame clones, and not every one. V and J calls and clone size come straight from that table; D and trimming were deduced from the DNA. In the table there are about 43,000 clones, about nine tenths of which are singletons. This CDR3 has 13 amino acids. Germline lookup yields CDR1 SQVTM and CDR2 ANQGSEA. Trimming pared 7 bases from V and 4 bases from J, leaving 15 bases between. This specimen belongs to a study of blood T cell repertoires in COVID-19. Study-level information: Acute and convalescent COVID-19 samples came from the United States, Italy and Spain. T cells, B-cell-depleted T cells, or PBMCs supplied cDNA or gDNA.

This sequence originates from a woman aged 80 or over with active COVID-19. The chain is built from TRBV29-1 and TRBJ2-3, with D maybe TRBD1 (6 bases). Sequencing was performed on peripheral blood. CDR3 nucleotide sequence: TGCAGCGCCCGAGGACAGTTCTCAGATACGCAGTATTTT. Its protein product is CSARGQFSDTQYF.